This is a list of T cell receptor beta chains from one sample in a study of blood T cell repertoires in COVID-19. Generated by immunoSEQ multiplex PCR, the TCRdb table keeps only in-frame clones and is missing some. The sample carries 130,000 to 150,000 clones, roughly 88% recorded once. Sample: PBMCs or T cells enriched from blood (not recorded which). These receptors were collected from a woman aged 25 to 39 with acute COVID-19. The CDR3 runs from the conserved cysteine through the conserved F or W. A D gene is named only where the DNA matches it firmly. Rows may omit the clone size; those that give it use once, few, many or a size class.

cdr3_nt cdr3_aa j_call v_call d_call clone_size
TGTGCCAGCCGATCGGGAGAAACCTACAATGAGCAGTTCTTC CASRSGETYNEQFF TRBJ2-1 TRBV28 - -
TGTGCCAGCAGTTTACGGGGGTACTATCAGGGTTACGAGCAGTACTTC CASSLRGYYQGYEQYF TRBJ2-7 TRBV28 - once
TGTGCCAGCAGCCCCGACGGGAGCACAGATACGCAGTATTTT CASSPDGSTDTQYF TRBJ2-3 TRBV3-1/TRBV3-2 - -
TGTGCCAGCAGTTCGGTTCCCCCGAAGTCCTACGAGCAGTACTTC CASSSVPPKSYEQYF TRBJ2-7 TRBV28 - once
TGTGCCAGCAGCCAAGGACAGGGGGAACGAAACACCATATATTTT CASSQGQGERNTIYF TRBJ1-3 TRBV3-1/TRBV3-2 TRBD1 -
TGTGCCAGCAGCTTGCAGGGTATGAACACTGAAGCTTTCTTT CASSLQGMNTEAFF TRBJ1-1 TRBV5-4 - -
TGTGCCAGCAGTGATATGGGAGGGACCCACGATGAGCAGTTCTTC CASSDMGGTHDEQFF TRBJ2-1 TRBV2 TRBD2 -
TGTGCCAGCAGCTTCGGGTCGGGAAACTATGGCTACACCTTC CASSFGSGNYGYTF TRBJ1-2 TRBV11-2 - -
TGTGCCACCTCCCTGGGACTAGCGGGATACAATGAGCAGTTCTTC CATSLGLAGYNEQFF TRBJ2-1 TRBV2 TRBD2 few
TGTGCCAGCAGCTTACATTTGAAGAACGAGGAAAAACTGTTTTTT CASSLHLKNEEKLFF TRBJ1-4 TRBV7-9 - -
TGCGCCAGCAGCTTGGCCCCGGGGGGCAATCAGCCCCAGCATTTT CASSLAPGGNQPQHF TRBJ1-5 TRBV5-1 - -
TGTGCCACCAGCAGAGATCGATGGGGACTAGCGGGAGGACCCACGGGAGATACGCAGTATTTT CATSRDRWGLAGGPTGDTQYF TRBJ2-3 TRBV15 TRBD2 -
TGTGCCATCAGTGACGGCCTAGCGGGCTACGAGCAGTACTTC CAISDGLAGYEQYF TRBJ2-7 TRBV10-3 TRBD2 -
TGTGCCAGCAGTTTACGGTCGGGAGGAGGGGACTCCCCAACTAATGAAAAACTGTTTTTT CASSLRSGGGDSPTNEKLFF TRBJ1-4 TRBV27 - -
TGTGCCGGAGACAGGGGGCAAAACAATGAGCAGTTCTTC CAGDRGQNNEQFF TRBJ2-1 TRBV30 TRBD1 -
TGTGCCAGCAGCCAATTGGTATCCGAGGGAGACTGGGAGCAGTACTTC CASSQLVSEGDWEQYF TRBJ2-7 TRBV16 - once
TGTGCCAGCAGCCCCGGACAGAGCTATGGCTACACCTTC CASSPGQSYGYTF TRBJ1-2 TRBV7-2 - -
TGTGCCAGCAGTTTAACTGTGGGCCCCGATAGCAATCAGCCCCAGCATTTT CASSLTVGPDSNQPQHF TRBJ1-5 TRBV28 - -
TGTGCCTGGAGTGTACTACAGGGCGCACGGACCCAGTACTTC CAWSVLQGARTQYF TRBJ2-5 TRBV30 - -
TGTGCCGCGCGGGCTAGCGGGCCCTACAATGAGCAGTTCTTC CAARASGPYNEQFF TRBJ2-1 TRBV28 TRBD2 -
TGTGCCACCAGTCCCGACAGTCCCACTGAAGCTTTCTTT CATSPDSPTEAFF TRBJ1-1 TRBV15 - once
TGTGCCAGCAGTTTCCCACAGGGTGTCGAGCAGTACTTC CASSFPQGVEQYF TRBJ2-7 TRBV28 - -
TGTGCCAGCAGTTACAGGGGAGGGCTTGGGGATACGCAGTATTTT CASSYRGGLGDTQYF TRBJ2-3 TRBV6-5 TRBD2 -
TGTGCCAGCAGCTTAAACTCCCTTAATGAAAAACTGTTTTTT CASSLNSLNEKLFF TRBJ1-4 TRBV7-8 - once
TGTGCCAGCAGCTTGGGGTTCGGAACTAATGAAAAACTGTTTTTT CASSLGFGTNEKLFF TRBJ1-4 TRBV5-6 - -
TGTGCCAGTAGTATAGGACAGAGCTCCTACGAGCAGTACTTC CASSIGQSSYEQYF TRBJ2-7 TRBV19 - -
TGTGCCAGCAGCGATCGGAGCGGGACTAGAACCGGGGAGCTGTTTTTT CASSDRSGTRTGELFF TRBJ2-2 TRBV9 TRBD2 -
TGTGCCAGCAGCGAGACAGGGCCCTCCTACGAGCAGTACTTC CASSETGPSYEQYF TRBJ2-7 TRBV6-5 TRBD1 -
TGTGCCAGTAGGTATATAGGGGGGGCTGAAGCTTTCTTT CASRYIGGAEAFF TRBJ1-1 TRBV19 - -
TGTGCCTGGAGTCCGGGGGATTCGAGGAAAGCTTTCTTT CAWSPGDSRKAFF TRBJ1-1 TRBV30 - -
TGTGCCAGCAGCTTATATCCCAATCAGCCCCAGCATTTT CASSLYPNQPQHF TRBJ1-5 TRBV7-3 - -
TGTGCCAGCAGTGAGCACCTGACGGGTGAAGCTTTCTTT CASSEHLTGEAFF TRBJ1-1 TRBV25-1 - -
TGTGCCAGCTCACCCTCTGGACAGCAGTATTACGAGCAGTACTTC CASSPSGQQYYEQYF TRBJ2-7 TRBV18 - -
TGTGCCTGGGGGAGGGACAGGGGGCCCCATGGCTACACCTTC CAWGRDRGPHGYTF TRBJ1-2 TRBV30 TRBD1 -
TGTGCCTGGGATAGACATACCCCGGGACTGATGAACGCCGGGGAGCTGTTTTTT CAWDRHTPGLMNAGELFF TRBJ2-2 TRBV30 - -
TGTGCCAGCAGCTTCTTTTGGAGGGAATCTCAAATGGGCTACACCTTC CASSFFWRESQMGYTF TRBJ1-2 TRBV7-9 - -
TGTGCCAGCAGCCGGGACACCGCTAACTATGGCTACACCTTC CASSRDTANYGYTF TRBJ1-2 TRBV7-9 - -
TGTGCCAGCAGCAAGACAGGGGGCGGACGGACAGTCCCCGTTTCACCCCTCCACTTT CASSKTGGGRTVPVSPLHF TRBJ1-6 TRBV21-1 - -
TGTGCCGGACTCAGGCATGAGTTTGGAAACACCATATATTTT CAGLRHEFGNTIYF TRBJ1-3 TRBV30 - -
TGTGCCAGCAGTTCCCTGGGACAGACGAACACTGAAGCTTTCTTT CASSSLGQTNTEAFF TRBJ1-1 TRBV11-2 TRBD1 -